The T cell receptor beta chain under discussion was sequenced for a study of cytotoxic CD8 clonotypes in ibrutinib-treated CLL. Study details: Patients attained 25 or so partial and 2 complete responses; at median about 74 months, around 15 remained remitted while around 12 progressed. Notes on the study in general: Public clonotypes, an uncommon group, contracted or remained stable on treatment. A difference in sampling times existed between sustained-remission and progressing patients.

Genomic DNA for TCR beta libraries, around 2.1 micrograms, came from cryopreserved PBMCs. TCRdb's table, derived via immunoSEQ multiplex PCR, lists solely in-frame clones and lacks some. The sample comprises 200,000 to 250,000 clones, approximately 70% of which are singletons, and around 5.9% rests with the top ten. A remark on this clone: The antigen remains undetermined.

Germline V lookup: CDR1 SGHAT, CDR2 FQNNGV. V was clipped by 0 bases and J by 0 bases, with 3 bases between them. The length of the CDR3 is 14 residues. This TCR was sampled from a human donor with chronic lymphocytic leukemia. The V call is TRBV11-2, the J call TRBJ1-5, with no clear D. Sequences were derived from PBMCs, sampled after 12 months of ibrutinib treatment. This CDR3 is CASSLDGSNQPQHF. The CDR3 DNA sequence: TGTGCCAGCAGCTTAGACGGTAGCAATCAGCCCCAGCATTTT.